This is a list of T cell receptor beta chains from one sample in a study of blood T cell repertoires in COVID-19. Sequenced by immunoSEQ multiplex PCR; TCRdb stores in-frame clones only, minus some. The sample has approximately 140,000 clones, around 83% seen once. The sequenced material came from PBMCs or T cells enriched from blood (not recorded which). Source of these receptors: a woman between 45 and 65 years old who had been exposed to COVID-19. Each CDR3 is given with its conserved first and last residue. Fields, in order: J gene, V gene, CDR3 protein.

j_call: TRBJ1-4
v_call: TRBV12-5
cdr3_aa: CASGLGRTTNEKLFF

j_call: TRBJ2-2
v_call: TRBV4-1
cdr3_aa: CASSRGQGTNTGELFF

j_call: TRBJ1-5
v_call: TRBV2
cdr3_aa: CASSRETRQPQHF

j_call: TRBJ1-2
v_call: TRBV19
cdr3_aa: CASSIVWQGAANYGYTF

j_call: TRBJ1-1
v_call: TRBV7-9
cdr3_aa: CASSFHRDRGPTEAFF

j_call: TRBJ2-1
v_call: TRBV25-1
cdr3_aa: CASSLYEQFF

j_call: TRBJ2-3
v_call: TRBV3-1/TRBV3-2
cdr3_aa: CASSSQTSGGTDTQYF

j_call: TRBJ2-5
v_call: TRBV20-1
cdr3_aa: CSASPAPAGTQYF

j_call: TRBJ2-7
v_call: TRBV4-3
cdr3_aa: CASSLSGQGAYEQYF

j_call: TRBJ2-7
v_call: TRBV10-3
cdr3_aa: CATGRGTSGSGSYEQYF

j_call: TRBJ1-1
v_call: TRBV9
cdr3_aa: CASSVGGITEAFF

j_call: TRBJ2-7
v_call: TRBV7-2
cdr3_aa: CASSLPFGYEQYF

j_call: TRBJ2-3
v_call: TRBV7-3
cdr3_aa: CASSRTGGTDTQYF

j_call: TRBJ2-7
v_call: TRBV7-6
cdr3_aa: CASSSAGGGSEQYF

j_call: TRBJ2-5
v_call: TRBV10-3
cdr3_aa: CAISGGRGAQETQYF

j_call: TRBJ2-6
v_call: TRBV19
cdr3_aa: CASSTDDRGVAGANVLTF

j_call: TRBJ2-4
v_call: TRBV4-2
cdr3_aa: CASSQVGQGKNIQYF

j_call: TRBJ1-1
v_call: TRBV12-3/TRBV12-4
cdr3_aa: CASRQGQGRAFF

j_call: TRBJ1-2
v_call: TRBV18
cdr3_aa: CASSPPTDGYTF

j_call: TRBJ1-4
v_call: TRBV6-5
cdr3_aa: CASSYSGGREKLFF

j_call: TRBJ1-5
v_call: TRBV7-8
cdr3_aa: CASSLADRNQPQHF

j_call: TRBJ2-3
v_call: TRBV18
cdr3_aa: CASSPTGPDTQYF

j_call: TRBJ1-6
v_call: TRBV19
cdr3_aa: CASSSTSGRRGGSPLHF

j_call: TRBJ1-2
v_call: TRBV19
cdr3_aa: CASSMGRAYGYTF

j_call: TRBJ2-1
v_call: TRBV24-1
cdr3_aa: CATSSREYNEQFF

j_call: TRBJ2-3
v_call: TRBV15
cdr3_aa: CATSTSGGADTQYF

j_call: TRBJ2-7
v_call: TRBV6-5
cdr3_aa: CASRSDSLEQYF

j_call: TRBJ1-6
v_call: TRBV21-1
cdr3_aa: CASMGRSKASPLHF

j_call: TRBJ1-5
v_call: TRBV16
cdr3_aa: CASSQRGSNQPQHF

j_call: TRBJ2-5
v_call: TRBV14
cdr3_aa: CASSTLTSGGETQYF

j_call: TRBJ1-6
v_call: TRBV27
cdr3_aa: CASHRGLGSPLHF

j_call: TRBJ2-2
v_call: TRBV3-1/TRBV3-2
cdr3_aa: CASLAGGPPGELFF

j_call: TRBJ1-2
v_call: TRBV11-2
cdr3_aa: CASSLAAGGGYGYTF

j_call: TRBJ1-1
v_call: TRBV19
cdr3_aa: CASSMGQKSGAFF

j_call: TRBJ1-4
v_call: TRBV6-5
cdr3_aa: CASSQGGYNEKLFF

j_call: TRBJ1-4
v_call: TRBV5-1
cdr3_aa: CASSWQANEKLFF

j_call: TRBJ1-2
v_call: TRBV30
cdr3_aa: CAWSAGTGSYGYTF

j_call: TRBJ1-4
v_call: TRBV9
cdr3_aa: CASSDGTANEKLFF

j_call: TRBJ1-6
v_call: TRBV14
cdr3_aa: CASSPRGPRNSPLHF

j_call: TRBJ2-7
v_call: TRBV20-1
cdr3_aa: CSASGTGGVYEQYF

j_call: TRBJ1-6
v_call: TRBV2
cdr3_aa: CASSRDRVAPLHF

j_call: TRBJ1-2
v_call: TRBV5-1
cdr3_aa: CASSSTELGGYTF

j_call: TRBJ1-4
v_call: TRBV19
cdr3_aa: CASSKDRGPEKLFF

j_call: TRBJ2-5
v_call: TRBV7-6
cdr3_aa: CASSARTSGDHQETQYF

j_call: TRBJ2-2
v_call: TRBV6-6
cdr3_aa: CASTRTSGGRTGELFF

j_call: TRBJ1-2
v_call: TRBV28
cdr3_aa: CASTAGGSYTF

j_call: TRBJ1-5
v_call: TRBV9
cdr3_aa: CASSVGASNQPQHF

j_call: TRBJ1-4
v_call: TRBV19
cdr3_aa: CASRGQAPNEKLFF

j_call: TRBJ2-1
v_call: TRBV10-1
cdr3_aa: CASSATSGGTYNEQFF

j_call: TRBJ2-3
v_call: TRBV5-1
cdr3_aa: CASSFKRGDTDTQYF